These 23 T cell receptor beta chains were sequenced from one sample in a study of blood T cells in healthy people across ages. Primed by a sample-barcoded 5' primer and a J-beta primer mix, a second PCR proceeded for about 7 to 12 cycles. TCRdb re-called the 5' RACE reads with MiXCR, one entry per CDR3 protein. In the table there are some 890,000 distinct CDR3 sequences, under 35% of which are singletons. Separately, the same data were catalogued under a study of T cells of mothers and their children.

The source material was blood. All receptors derive from a woman between 40 and 55 years old in good health.

The chain combines TRBV7-2 with TRBJ2-4, with 8 bases matching TRBD2. The J call may be in error: the DNA end matches TRBJ2-7 better. Germline CDR1 reads SGHTA; CDR2 reads FQGNSA. The CDR3 contains 14 residues. This chain's CDR3 is CASSPIGGGYEQYF. In DNA, the CDR3 is TGTGCCAGCAGCCCCATCGGGGGGGGGTACGAGCAGTACTTC.

This clonotype was recorded many times. The CDR3 sequence is CSATGMTRGPSYNSPLHF. CDR3 DNA sequence: TGCAGTGCTACAGGGATGACAAGGGGCCCTTCCTATAATTCACCCCTCCACTTT. J is TRBJ1-6 and V is TRBV20-1, with D perhaps TRBD1 (5 bases). V gave up 4 bases and J gave up 1 base, with 20 bases separating them. Germline V gene lookup returns CDR1 DFQATT and CDR2 SNEGSKA (reference sequence). This CDR3 comprises 18 residues.

V and J are TRBV5-6 and TRBJ2-7; 7 bases line up with TRBD1. From germline, CDR1 is SGHDT and CDR2 YYEEEE. With V trimmed by 5 bases and J by 3 bases, 8 bases remained unmatched. CDR3 length: 14 residues. The CDR3 nucleotides are TGTGCCAGCAGTGACAGGGTCACGGACTACGAGCAGTACTTC. Translated: CASSDRVTDYEQYF.

In regard to this clonotype: A much larger clone is a single base away; this may be a read error. V and J are TRBV7-2 and TRBJ2-3; D is ambiguous. CDR3 size: 16 residues. Germline lookup yields CDR1 SGHTA and CDR2 FQGNSA. The chain's CDR3 is CASSLAQGRSTDAQYF. CDR3 bases: TGTGCCAGCAGCTTAGCGCAAGGGCGGAGCACAGATGCGCAGTATTTT.

For this clonotype: A read error may produce the germline difference seen at one junction end. The rearrangement uses TRBV6-4 and TRBJ2-1; D may be TRBD2 (5 bases). This CDR3 contains 15 residues. Germline-derived CDR1 and CDR2 are MRHNA and SNTAGT. CDR3 in DNA: TGTGCCAGTAGTGTGGGTAGCGTAAGTGTCGATGAGCAGTTCTTC. Amino acids: CASSVGSVSVDEQFF.

This chain joins TRBV28 and TRBJ1-6, with D uncertain. V dropped 5 bases and J dropped 9 bases, with 17 bases sitting between them. From germline, CDR1 is MDHEN and CDR2 SYDVKM. This CDR3 region has 15 residues. The CDR3 bases are TGTGCCAGCAGTCTCCCAGTAGGGATGGCTTCACCCCTCCACTTT. Its protein is CASSLPVGMASPLHF.

This clonotype has at least ten counts. The chain combines TRBV12-3 or TRBV12-4 with TRBJ1-2; 11 nucleotides line up with TRBD1. V dropped 5 bases and J dropped 4; count of bases not matched to a gene: 9. CDR3 size: 16 residues. The chain's CDR3 is CASSGTGQGASYGYTF. CDR3 sequence (DNA): TGTGCCAGCAGTGGGACCGGACAGGGGGCGAGCTATGGCTACACCTTC.

The chain carries TRBV7-6 and TRBJ1-1; D is undetermined. Trimming stripped 5 bases from V and 4 bases from J, with 8 bases between. CDR3 size: 12 residues. Germline lookup yields CDR1 SGHVS and CDR2 FNYEAQ. The CDR3: CASSRGLTEAFF. The CDR3 DNA reads as TGTGCCAGCAGCCGTGGGCTCACTGAAGCTTTCTTT.

This chain uses TRBV3-1 with TRBJ2-3, with D perhaps given as TRBD1 or TRBD2 (5 bases each). The germline V gene encodes CDR1 LGHDT and CDR2 YNNKEL (reference sequence). V lost 1 base and J lost 4, with 18 bases in between. The CDR3 covers 17 residues. CDR3 DNA sequence: TGTGCCAGCAGCCAAGTGGGGGACCCGACCGGCGCAGATACGCAGTATTTT. It is translated as CASSQVGDPTGADTQYF.

This clonotype was detected many times. This chain uses TRBV12-3 or TRBV12-4 with TRBJ2-7; 7 bases align to TRBD1. The CDR3 runs to 14 residues. The ends lost 6 bases at V and 3 bases at J; junction bases unmatched: 8. The CDR3 sequence: CASSRGTADYEQYF. In DNA, the CDR3 is TGTGCCAGCAGCCGAGGGACAGCCGACTACGAGCAGTACTTC.

Points on this clonotype: This may be a read error: a much more frequent sequence differs by one nucleotide. This chain connects TRBV3-1 to TRBJ2-7; D is uncertain. The CDR3 extends over 14 amino acids. Germline CDR1 and CDR2: LGHDT and YNNKEL (reference sequence). Trimming stripped 4 bases from V and 6 bases from J, with 16 bases between. The CDR3 protein is CASSPSRIPSEQYF. Here the CDR3 DNA reads TGTGCCAGCAGCCCATCGAGGATTCCTTCCGAGCAGTACTTC.

J is TRBJ2-3 and V is TRBV4-2; 10 bases line up with TRBD2. The V segment lost 1 base and the J segment 2 bases; nucleotides outside the gene matches: 3. The CDR3 loop spans 16 amino acids. Germline V gives CDR1 LGHNA, CDR2 YNFKEQ. The CDR3 DNA reads TGTGCCAGCAGCCAAGGGACTAGCGGCCTCACAGATACGCAGTATTTT. Residues: CASSQGTSGLTDTQYF.

This clonotype was recorded many times. This chain connects TRBV20-1 to TRBJ1-5, with TRBD1 matching over 8 bases. CDR3 size: 14 residues. Germline V gene sequence: CDR1 DFQATT, CDR2 SNEGSKA (reference sequence). V lost 6 bases to trimming and J lost 2 bases; unmatched junction nucleotides: 6. The DNA of the CDR3 is TGCAGTGCCCCGGACAGGGAAGGCAATCAGCCCCAGCATTTT. Translating it yields CSAPDREGNQPQHF.

This clonotype was counted at least ten times. The chain uses TRBV7-3 and TRBJ2-4; a weak D match, TRBD1 (5 bases). There are 16 residues in the CDR3. Germline V gene lookup returns CDR1 SGHTA and CDR2 FQGTGA. Trimming removed 2 bases at V and 4 bases at J, with 15 bases between. This CDR3 reads CASSLSPETAKNIQYF. The CDR3, as DNA: TGTGCCAGCAGCTTATCTCCCGAGACAGCTAAAAACATTCAGTACTTC.

The V and J genes are TRBV7-2 and TRBJ2-7; 7 bases map to TRBD1. This CDR3 has 14 amino acids. The germline V gene encodes CDR1 SGHTA and CDR2 FQGNSA. V was pared by 4 bases and J by 5 bases, with 8 bases of the junction left unmatched. CDR3 sequence reads: CASSSRQGVHEQYF. The CDR3 DNA sequence: TGTGCCAGCAGCTCGCGACAGGGTGTCCACGAGCAGTACTTC.

J is TRBJ2-5 and V is TRBV20-1; TRBD1 aligns across 12 bases. The J call is in doubt because the DNA end fits TRBJ2-7 better. Germline CDR1 reads DFQATT; CDR2 reads SNEGSKA (reference sequence). The CDR3 has 14 residues. Written as DNA, the CDR3 is TGCAGTGCTAGAGAGGGACAGGGGGCCCACGAGCAGTACTTC. Encoded protein: CSAREGQGAHEQYF.

This clonotype was detected ten times or more. The rearrangement joins TRBV5-1 to TRBJ2-7; D not resolved. Germline loops: CDR1 SGHRS, CDR2 YFSETQ. CDR3 length: 14 residues. Deletions cut 0 bases from V and 2 bases from J, with 9 bases between. CDR3 loop: CASSLVGSTYEQYF. CDR3 coding DNA: TGCGCCAGCAGCTTGGTAGGCTCTACCTACGAGCAGTACTTC. Supplemented by reference TRBV5-1 and TRBJ2-7, the full variable domain reads KAGVTQTPRYLIKTRGQQVTLSCSPISGHRSVSWYQQTPGQGLQFLFEYFSETQRNKGNFPGRFSGRQFSNSRSEMNVSTLELGDSALYLCASSLVGSTYEQYFGPGTRLTVT.

On this clonotype itself: This may come from a read error, since a much larger clone is one base off. V usage is TRBV6-5 and J usage is TRBJ2-7, with 11 nucleotides matching TRBD1. The CDR3 is 15 amino acids. CDR1 and CDR2 (germline): MNHEY, SVGAGI. Germline trimming cut 6 bases from V and 7 bases from J; bases unmatched to any gene: 11. CDR3 bases: TGTGCCAGCAGAGAGGACAGGGGGCCTAACAATGAGCAGTACTTC. Translating gives CASREDRGPNNEQYF.

This clonotype has ten or more counts. The chain uses TRBV7-2 and TRBJ1-2, with TRBD1 matching 7 bases. Unmatched junction bases numbered 4, after V lost 5 bases and J lost 7 bases. In germline, CDR1 is SGHTA, CDR2 FQGNSA. CDR3 size: 12 residues. The CDR3 coding sequence is TGTGCCAGCAGCCTAACAGGGGCTGGCTACACCTTC. Translated: CASSLTGAGYTF.

This clonotype was recorded a few times. At one end the junction does not follow the germline gene, possibly because of a read error. This CDR3 reads CANSLAGGTGANVLTF. For the CDR3, the DNA is TGCGCCAACAGCTTGGCTGGGGGCACTGGGGCCAACGTCCTGACTTTC. The chain combines TRBV5-1 with TRBJ2-6, with D possibly matching TRBD1 (6 bases). The CDR3 consists of 16 residues. In germline, CDR1 is SGHRS, CDR2 YFSETQ.

Details on this clonotype: A much larger clone lies one base from this, so it may be a read error. The chain carries TRBV12-1 and TRBJ2-5; TRBD2, the table's D call, was not compared with the DNA. TRBV12-1 is a pseudogene locus. The CDR3 loop spans 10 amino acids. CDR3 in amino acids: CAGLVEAQYF. The DNA of the CDR3 is TGTGCCGGACTAGTCGAGGCCCAGTACTTC.

This clonotype was counted between two and nine times. The CDR3 nucleotides are TGTGCCAGCAGCGTCGACAGTAATGAAAAACTGTTTTTT. It specifies CASSVDSNEKLFF. The gene calls are TRBV9 and TRBJ1-4, with D possibly being TRBD1 (5 bases). CDR1 and CDR2 (germline): SGDLS, YYNGEE. The germline V and J ends were trimmed by 2 bases and 4 bases, with 6 bases remaining between them. The CDR3 is 13 residues long.

This clonotype came up many times. This chain connects TRBV3-1 to TRBJ2-7; no firm D call. The CDR3 length is 13 residues. The germline gives CDR1 LGHDT, CDR2 YNNKEL (reference sequence). Trimming stripped 4 bases from V and 3 bases from J, with 10 bases between. The CDR3: CASSPAFYYEQYF. The CDR3 nucleotides are TGTGCCAGCAGCCCAGCTTTCTACTACGAGCAGTACTTC.